A single sample is the source of the 18 T cell receptor beta chains below, sequenced in a study of spatial heterogeneity in lung cancer (dated by TCRdb to about 2019). On the study overall, not on this receptor specifically: A correlation was observed between the number of expanded intratumoral alpha and beta TCRs and the tumor nonsynonymous mutation count.

Their target antigens are unknown. Library generation was performed with 5' RACE. The instrument was a NextSeq 500. TCRdb trimmed public reads at Q25 via fastp, called clones via MiXCR and kept in-frame beta chains. Under each unique CDR3 protein, matching rows form one entry showing the most common genes and DNA. The sample contains thousands of distinct CDR3 sequences, about 49% of them found a single time. Around two thirds of the sample is taken by the ten largest. This specimen's time point label, interpreted: sample taken at primary tumor resection. Source: lung tumor tissue, taken at surgery. The receptors here all came from a male donor with early-stage non-small cell lung cancer.

A few counts support this clonotype. This beta chain is a stray sequence in a library constructed for alpha chains; its clone size is not meaningful. V is TRBV7-2 and J is TRBJ2-5, with a possible D match to TRBD2 (5 bases). There are 16 residues in the CDR3. CDR1 is SGHTA, CDR2 FQGNSA, per germline. V dropped 4 bases and J dropped 4 bases, with 19 bases sitting between them. The CDR3 DNA reads TGTGCCAGCAGCTCCCGGGGTCGAGCGGAGGTAGAGACCCAGTACTTC. Its protein product is CASSSRGRAEVETQYF.

About this clonotype itself: As an off-target read in a library built for alpha chains, this beta chain has a frequency of little significance. This sequence joins TRBV5-1 and TRBJ1-1; TRBD1 is a possible D gene (6 bases). Trimming cost V 1 base and J 4 bases, with 11 bases left between them. This CDR3 spans 14 amino acids. Germline V gene lookup returns CDR1 SGHRS and CDR2 YFSETQ. The CDR3 sequence is CASSLSGASTEAFF. CDR3 DNA: TGCGCCAGCAGCTTGTCGGGGGCAAGCACTGAAGCTTTCTTT.

Points on this clonotype: With the library built for alpha chains, this beta chain is off target and its frequency is not meaningful. The chain links TRBV11-2 to TRBJ1-6; 8 positions agree with TRBD1. The CDR3 is 17 amino acids. Germline trimming cut 5 bases from V and 9 bases from J; bases unmatched to any gene: 15. CDR1 is SGHAT, CDR2 FQNNGV, per germline. CDR3 DNA sequence: TGTGCCAGCAGCCGACAGGGGCGAAGTTGGAGGCGTTCACCCCTCCACTTT. It yields the protein CASSRQGRSWRRSPLHF.

As to this clonotype: Possible read error: a much larger clone is one base away. The library was prepared for alpha chains; this beta chain is a stray read, so its frequency means little. V gene TRBV28 combines with J gene TRBJ2-5, with D uncertain. This CDR3 comprises 13 residues. Germline V CDR1 and CDR2: MDHEN, SYDVKM. CDR3 sequence: CVSSPGSQETQYF. CDR3 in DNA: TGTGTCAGCAGTCCAGGATCCCAAGAGACCCAGTACTTC.

Details on this clonotype: Because this beta chain is a stray read in a library intended to capture alpha chains, its abundance should not be given much weight. V usage is TRBV28 and J usage is TRBJ2-7; the match to TRBD1 covers 8 bases. The CDR3 sequence is 15 residues long. Germline assignment: CDR1 MDHEN and CDR2 SYDVKM. V was pared by 5 bases and J by 4 bases, with 10 bases of the junction left unmatched. CDR3 sequence: CASSIFWTGRYEQYF. The CDR3 DNA reads TGTGCCAGCAGTATTTTTTGGACAGGGAGGTACGAGCAGTACTTC. Using reference TRBV28 and TRBJ2-7 for the parts outside the CDR3, the full variable domain is DVKVTQSSRYLVKRTGEKVFLECVQDMDHENMFWYRQDPGLGLRLIYFSYDVKMKEKGDIPEGYSVSREKKERFSLILESASTNQTSMYLCASSIFWTGRYEQYFGPGTRLTVT.

Details on this clonotype: This beta chain is a stray sequence in a library constructed for alpha chains; its clone size is not meaningful. The chain carries TRBV10-3 and TRBJ2-3; 10 bases match TRBD2. Germline V gene data show CDR1 as ENHRY and CDR2 as SYGVKD. The J segment lost 2 bases and the V segment lost 2 bases, leaving 7 bases of the junction unmatched. This CDR3 is built from 17 residues. CDR3 bases: TGTGCCATCAGTGAGCGGCGTACTAGCGGGACCACAGATACGCAGTATTTT. Protein sequence: CAISERRTSGTTDTQYF.

To note about this clonotype: This beta chain is a stray sequence in a library constructed for alpha chains; its clone size is not meaningful. The V and J genes are TRBV18 and TRBJ2-7, with D unclear. Looked up from germline, CDR1 is KGHSH and CDR2 is LQKENI. The V gene lost 4 bases and the J gene lost 3 bases, with 16 bases spanning the gap. The CDR3 runs 15 residues. Here the CDR3 reads CASSRERRNLYEQYF. The CDR3 nucleotides are TGTGCCAGCTCACGGGAAAGACGGAACCTCTACGAGCAGTACTTC.

To note about this clonotype: The size of this beta chain means little, since it is a stray read in a library made for alpha chains. This sequence joins TRBV7-2 and TRBJ2-7; D unresolved. From germline, CDR1 is SGHTA and CDR2 FQGNSA. V lost 5 bases and J lost 3, with 11 bases in between. The CDR3 runs 13 residues. This CDR3 is CASSAHDIYEQYF. Here the CDR3 DNA reads TGTGCCAGCAGCGCCCATGATATCTACGAGCAGTACTTC.

A word on this clonotype: The junction differs from germline at one of its ends, possibly a read error. As an off-target read in a library built for alpha chains, this beta chain has a frequency of little significance. The J gene is TRBJ2-5, the V gene TRBV7-6; 8 bases match TRBD2. Germline values: CDR1 SGHVS, CDR2 FNYEAQ. The CDR3 spans 15 residues. The CDR3 reads CVSSQTQGLGETQYF. Here the CDR3 DNA reads TGTGTCAGCAGCCAAACCCAGGGACTAGGGGAGACCCAGTACTTC.

A word on this clonotype: This beta chain was picked up by a library intended for alpha chains and is off target, so its count carries little meaning. The chain has TRBV5-1 and TRBJ2-1, with a tentative D call TRBD2 (6 bases). CDR1 is SGHRS, CDR2 YFSETQ, per germline. Trimming took off 4 bases at V and 5 bases at J, with 13 bases between the two ends. This CDR3 region has 14 residues. Here the CDR3 DNA reads TGCGCCAGCAGCCCCCAGGGACTGGACAATGAGCAGTTCTTC. Translated: CASSPQGLDNEQFF.

Remarks on this clonotype: This beta chain turned up in a library designed for alpha chains; as an off-target read, its abundance says little. The chain is built from TRBV11-3 and TRBJ2-1; 12 positions agree with TRBD2. Germline V lookup: CDR1 SGHNT, CDR2 YENEEA. V trimming: 4 bases; J trimming: 8 bases; junction bases outside the gene matches: 6. The CDR3 runs to 15 residues. CDR3 loop: CASSSASGGAYEQFF. In nucleotides, the CDR3 is TGTGCCAGCAGCTCCGCTAGCGGGGGGGCCTATGAGCAGTTCTTC.

A note on this clonotype: This beta chain appears as a stray read in a library generated for alpha chains; its size is not informative. V is TRBV2 and J is TRBJ2-7; D not resolved. The CDR3 runs 13 residues. Germline loops: CDR1 SNHLY, CDR2 FYNNEI. V lost 4 bases, J lost 2 bases, and 9 bases lay in between. CDR3 in DNA: TGTGCCAGCAGTGGAGAAGGGACCTACGAGCAGTACTTC. Amino acids: CASSGEGTYEQYF.

About this clonotype: Since it is a stray read in a library aimed at alpha chains, this beta chain has a size that is not meaningful. V and J are TRBV6-1 and TRBJ1-6; 7 bases align to TRBD1. V gave up 2 bases and J gave up 16 bases; unmatched junction bases: 14. Germline V CDR1 and CDR2: MNHNS, SASEGT. The CDR3 has 15 residues. CDR3 coding DNA: TGTGCCAGCAGTGAATCGTTGGAGACAGGGAATTCTCTCCACTTT. As protein: CASSESLETGNSLHF.

Points on this clonotype: This beta chain came through as a stray read in a library set up for alpha chains, and its size says little. The chain couples TRBV29-1 to TRBJ2-3; 8 bases map to TRBD2. V lost 5 bases to trimming and J lost 4 bases; unmatched junction nucleotides: 8. CDR1 and CDR2 (germline): SQVTM, ANQGSEA. The CDR3 is 14 residues long. The CDR3 loop reads CSVLAGTNSDTQYF. In DNA, the CDR3 is TGCAGCGTTTTAGCGGGAACGAATTCAGATACGCAGTATTTT.

By its share, this clonotype is large. The library was designed around alpha chains, so this beta chain is a stray read whose abundance carries little weight. The V and J genes are TRBV5-1 and TRBJ2-1, with 7 bases identical to TRBD2. The length of the CDR3 is 15 residues. The germline gives CDR1 SGHRS, CDR2 YFSETQ. The ends lost 7 bases at V and 3 bases at J; junction bases unmatched: 10. This CDR3 is CASGVSGTYYNEQFF. CDR3 bases: TGCGCCAGCGGAGTGAGCGGGACTTACTACAATGAGCAGTTCTTC. The variable domain in full, with the rest retrieved from reference TRBV5-1 and TRBJ2-1, is KAGVTQTPRYLIKTRGQQVTLSCSPISGHRSVSWYQQTPGQGLQFLFEYFSETQRNKGNFPGRFSGRQFSNSRSEMNVSTLELGDSALYLCASGVSGTYYNEQFFGPGTRLTVL.

This clonotype is labeled medium-sized. This beta chain slipped into a library made for alpha chains as a stray read, so its size is not meaningful. V is TRBV29-1 and J is TRBJ2-3; 11 bases map to TRBD1. With V trimmed by 3 bases and J by 4 bases, 6 bases remained unmatched. The CDR3 is 15 residues long. CDR1 is SQVTM, CDR2 ANQGSEA, per germline. CDR3 region: CSVDGTGGPADTQYF. In DNA, the CDR3 is TGCAGCGTTGATGGGACAGGGGGTCCCGCAGATACGCAGTATTTT.

In its sample, this clonotype ranks as medium-sized. This beta chain is off target for a library built for alpha chains, so its abundance means little. The V gene is TRBV12-3 or TRBV12-4, the J gene TRBJ1-6; D gene uncertain. The CDR3 is 14 residues long. V was shortened by 3 bases and J by 9 bases, with 12 bases between the two germline ends. The CDR3 nucleotides read TGTGCCAGCAGTTTCCCCCGGGAGGGTTCACCCCTCCACTTT. It specifies CASSFPREGSPLHF.

A few counts support this clonotype. A library prepared for alpha chains yielded this beta chain as an off-target read; its size is of little meaning. The V gene is TRBV10-3, the J gene TRBJ2-5; D is possibly TRBD1 or TRBD2 (5 bases each). V dropped 0 bases and J dropped 5 bases, with 10 bases sitting between them. Germline loops: CDR1 ENHRY, CDR2 SYGVKD. This CDR3 comprises 14 residues. The CDR3 region is CAISESGEGETQYF. The CDR3 DNA reads as TGTGCCATCAGTGAGTCGGGGGAAGGGGAGACCCAGTACTTC.